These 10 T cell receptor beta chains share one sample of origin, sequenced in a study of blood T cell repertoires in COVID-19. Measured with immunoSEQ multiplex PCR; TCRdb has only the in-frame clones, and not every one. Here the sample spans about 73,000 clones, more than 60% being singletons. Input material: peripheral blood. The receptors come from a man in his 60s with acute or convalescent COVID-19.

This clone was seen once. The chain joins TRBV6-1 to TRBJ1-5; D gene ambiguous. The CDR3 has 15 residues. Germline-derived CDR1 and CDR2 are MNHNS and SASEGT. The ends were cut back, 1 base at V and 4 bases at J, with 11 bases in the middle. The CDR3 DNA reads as TGTGCCAGCAGTGAAGAGGCGGCAGAAAATCAGCCCCAGCATTTT. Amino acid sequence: CASSEEAAENQPQHF.

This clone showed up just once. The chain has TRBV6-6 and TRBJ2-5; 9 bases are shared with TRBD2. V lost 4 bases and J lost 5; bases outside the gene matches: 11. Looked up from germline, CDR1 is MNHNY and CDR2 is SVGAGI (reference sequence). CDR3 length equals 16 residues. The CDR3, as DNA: TGTGCCAGCAGTTCCACCGGGACTAGCCGTGGGGAGACCCAGTACTTC. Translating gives CASSSTGTSRGETQYF.

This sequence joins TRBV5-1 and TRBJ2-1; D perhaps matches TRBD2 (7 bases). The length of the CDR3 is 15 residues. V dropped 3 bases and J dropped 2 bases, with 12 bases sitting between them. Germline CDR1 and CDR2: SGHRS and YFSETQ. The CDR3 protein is CASSSAGQPYNEQFF. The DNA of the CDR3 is TGCGCCAGCAGCTCAGCGGGACAACCCTACAATGAGCAGTTCTTC. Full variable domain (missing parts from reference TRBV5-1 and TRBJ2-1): KAGVTQTPRYLIKTRGQQVTLSCSPISGHRSVSWYQQTPGQGLQFLFEYFSETQRNKGNFPGRFSGRQFSNSRSEMNVSTLELGDSALYLCASSSAGQPYNEQFFGPGTRLTVL.

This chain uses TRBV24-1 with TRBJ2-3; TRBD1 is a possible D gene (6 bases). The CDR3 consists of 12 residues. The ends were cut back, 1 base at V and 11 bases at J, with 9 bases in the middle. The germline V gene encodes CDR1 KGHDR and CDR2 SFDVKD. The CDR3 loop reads CATSDLQGKQYF. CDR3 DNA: TGTGCCACCAGTGATTTACAGGGCAAGCAGTATTTT.

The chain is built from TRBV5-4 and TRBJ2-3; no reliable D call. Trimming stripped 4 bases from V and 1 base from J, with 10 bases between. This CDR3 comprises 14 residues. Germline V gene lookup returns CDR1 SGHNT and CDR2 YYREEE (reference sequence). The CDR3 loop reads CASSPPPGTDTQYF. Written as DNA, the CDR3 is TGTGCCAGCAGCCCCCCTCCGGGCACAGATACGCAGTATTTT.

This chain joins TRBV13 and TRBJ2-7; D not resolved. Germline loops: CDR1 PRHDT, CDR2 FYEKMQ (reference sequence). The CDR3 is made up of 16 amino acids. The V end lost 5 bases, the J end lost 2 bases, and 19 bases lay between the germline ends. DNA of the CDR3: TGTGCCAGCAGCCGAAAGACTCCAAGAAATCCCTACGAGCAGTACTTC. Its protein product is CASSRKTPRNPYEQYF.

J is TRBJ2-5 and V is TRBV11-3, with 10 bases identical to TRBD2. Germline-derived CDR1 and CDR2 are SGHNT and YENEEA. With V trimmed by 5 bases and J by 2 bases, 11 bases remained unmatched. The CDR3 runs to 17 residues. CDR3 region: CASSIGVAGGSQETQYF. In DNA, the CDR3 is TGTGCCAGCAGCATTGGGGTAGCGGGGGGCAGTCAAGAGACCCAGTACTTC.

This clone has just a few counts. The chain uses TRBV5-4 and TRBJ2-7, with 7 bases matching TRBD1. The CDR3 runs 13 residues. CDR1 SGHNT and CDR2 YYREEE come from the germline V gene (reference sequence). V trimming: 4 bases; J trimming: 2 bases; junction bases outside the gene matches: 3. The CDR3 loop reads CASSAGQAYEQYF. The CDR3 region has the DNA TGTGCCAGCAGCGCCGGACAGGCCTACGAGCAGTACTTC.

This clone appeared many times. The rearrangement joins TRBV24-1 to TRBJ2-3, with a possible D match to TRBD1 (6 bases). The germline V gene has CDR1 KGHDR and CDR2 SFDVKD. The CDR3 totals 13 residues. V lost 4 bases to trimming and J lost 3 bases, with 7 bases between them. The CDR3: CATSDTGTDTQYF. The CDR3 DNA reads TGTGCCACCAGTGACACAGGGACAGATACGCAGTATTTT.

CDR3 residues: CASSLVAGGLPDTQYF. The CDR3 bases are TGTGCCAGCAGCCTTGTAGCGGGGGGCCTCCCAGATACGCAGTATTTT. The rearrangement joins TRBV3-1 (or the pseudogene TRBV3-2) to TRBJ2-3; 10 positions match TRBD2. V was pared by 4 bases and J by 4 bases, with 8 bases of the junction left unmatched. There are 16 residues in the CDR3. The germline CDR1 and CDR2 sequences are LGHDT and YNNKEL (reference sequence).